This entry lists 6 T cell receptor beta chains sequenced from one sample in a study of T-cell reconstitution after alpha-beta-depleted transplantation in children. For TCRbeta, the library was prepared with unique molecular identifiers. One entry per CDR3 protein results from TCRdb running MiXCR on the PCR reads. The table includes a few hundred thousand distinct CDR3 sequences, around two fifths detected once. This sample comprised PBMCs, obtained before TCRalphabeta/CD19-depleted stem cell transplant. These receptors came from a girl aged 2 to 9 with aplastic anemia, due to receive a stem cell transplant.

The rearrangement joins TRBV5-5 to TRBJ2-5; no firm D call. The germline V gene has CDR1 SGHKS and CDR2 YYEKEE (reference sequence). This CDR3 has 13 residues. With 5 bases removed from V and 5 bases from J, the gap between germline ends came to 13 bases. The CDR3 DNA follows: TGTGCCAGCAGTTATTTTAGCAGGGAGACCCAGTACTTC. It yields the protein CASSYFSRETQYF.

The V and J genes are TRBV20-1 and TRBJ2-1, with D perhaps given as TRBD1 or TRBD2 (5 bases each). The CDR3 totals 15 residues. Trimming shortened V by 3 bases and J by 7 bases, and 19 bases separated the two germline ends. In germline, CDR1 is DFQATT, CDR2 SNEGSKA (reference sequence). The CDR3 protein is CSARNRDRSMNEQFF. CDR3 in DNA: TGCAGTGCTAGGAACCGGGACCGATCAATGAATGAGCAGTTCTTC.

The sample holds many counts of this clonotype. J is TRBJ2-5 and V is TRBV28, with 9 bases that match TRBD1. Looked up from germline, CDR1 is MDHEN and CDR2 is SYDVKM. V trimming: 4 bases; J trimming: 3 bases; junction bases outside the gene matches: 3. The CDR3 length is 14 residues. CDR3 nucleotides: TGTGCCAGCAGTTCCCGGGACAGGGAAGAGACCCAGTACTTC. This encodes CASSSRDREETQYF.

This chain joins TRBV4-1 and TRBJ2-5; D is perhaps TRBD1 (5 bases). The CDR3 totals 12 residues. CDR1 and CDR2 from the germline V gene are MGHRA and YSYEKL. V was pared by 3 bases and J by 12 bases, with 14 bases between. The CDR3 DNA reads as TGCGCCAGCAGCCAGACGAACGACAGAAAGTACTTC. Protein product: CASSQTNDRKYF.

The gene calls are TRBV4-1 and TRBJ1-5; no firm D call. The germline gives CDR1 MGHRA, CDR2 YSYEKL. V was shortened by 3 bases and J by 6 bases, with 12 bases between the two germline ends. The CDR3 covers 14 residues. The CDR3 nucleotides are TGCGCCAGCAGCCATGAAGGCCCGGGTCAGCCCCAGCATTTT. Amino acids: CASSHEGPGQPQHF.

This clonotype has ten or more counts. This chain uses TRBV7-9 with TRBJ1-1, with D uncertain. The CDR3 is 11 residues long. V lost 3 bases to trimming and J lost 5 bases, with 4 bases between them. The germline V gene has CDR1 SEHNR and CDR2 FQNEAQ (reference sequence). The CDR3 DNA reads as TGTGCCAGCAGCTTCAAGACTGAAGCTTTCTTT. Amino acids: CASSFKTEAFF.